This T cell receptor beta chain was captured by sequencing in a study of response to subunit inactivated influenza vaccine. As to this clonotype: Its specificity is unknown.

V lost 3 bases to trimming and J lost 4 bases, with 10 bases between them. The CDR3 has 14 residues. Study results and limitations: It was suggested by the authors that few new T cells are recruited by each seasonal influenza vaccination.

TCRdb re-analysed the RT-PCR reads in MiXCR, keeping a single row per CDR3 protein. Of 650,000 to 800,000 distinct CDR3 sequences in the sample, approximately 15% were seen once. The chain uses TRBV12-3 or TRBV12-4 and TRBJ1-5, with no clear D. This receptor was taken from a man aged 45-65 years who received an inactivated influenza vaccine. The sequencing here drew on PBMCs from blood, taken around 15 days before vaccination. CDR3 nucleotides: TGTGCCAGCAGTTTTGAGAGAAGAAATCAGCCCCAGCATTTT. It yields the protein CASSFERRNQPQHF.